One sample yielded the 6 T cell receptor beta chains listed below, sequenced in a study of radiation and T cells in renal cell carcinoma. Only in-frame clones appear in the TCRdb table, and some are missing; sequencing was by immunoSEQ multiplex PCR. The sample lists around 99,000 clones; 65% to 90% were seen once. Sample time point: blood 4 weeks post-SBRT, at nephrectomy. Specified treatment: 15 Gy SBRT to primary tumor, nephrectomy 4 weeks later. The material was blood, obtained from a patient whose treatment included radiotherapy and nephrectomy. The receptors stem from a man aged 55-75 years with renal cell carcinoma.

The rearrangement uses TRBV19 and TRBJ2-1; tentative D call: TRBD2 (6 bases). The germline V gene encodes CDR1 LNHDA and CDR2 SQIVND (reference sequence). The CDR3 has 14 amino acids. V lost 2 bases and J 10 bases, leaving 15 bases between the germline ends. This chain's CDR3 is CASSINGEGGEQFF. The DNA for the CDR3 is TGTGCCAGTAGTATAAACGGAGAGGGAGGCGAGCAGTTCTTC.

Concerning this clone itself: Distinct nucleotide sequences in the sample also encode this CDR3. This sequence joins TRBV5-6 and TRBJ2-5, with D possibly matching TRBD1 (6 bases). The CDR3 is 13 residues long. V was cut by 0 bases and J by 4 bases, with 7 bases left in between. Germline loops: CDR1 SGHDT, CDR2 YYEEEE. CDR3 coding DNA: TGTGCCAGCAGCTTGGGGGGGCGAGAGACCCAGTACTTC. Residues: CASSLGGRETQYF.

The gene calls are TRBV25-1 and TRBJ2-7, with 8 bases that match TRBD2. Germline assignment: CDR1 MGHDK and CDR2 SYGVNS. V trimming: 0 bases; J trimming: 6 bases; junction bases outside the gene matches: 4. The CDR3 consists of 14 residues. CDR3 nucleotide sequence: TGTGCCAGCAGTGAATATCGCGGGAGGAGCGAGCAGTACTTC. It translates to CASSEYRGRSEQYF.

The sample holds one count of this clone. The chain carries TRBV19 and TRBJ1-3; D gene unclear. This CDR3 comprises 16 residues. Germline-derived CDR1 and CDR2 are LNHDA and SQIVND (reference sequence). V lost 3 bases and J lost 1, with 13 bases in between. CDR3 amino acids: CASSIWLDASGNTIYF. The DNA for the CDR3 is TGTGCCAGTAGTATCTGGCTGGACGCATCTGGAAACACCATATATTTT. The full variable domain, with the rest looked up from reference TRBV19 and TRBJ1-3, is DGGITQSPKYLFRKEGQNVTLSCEQNLNHDAMYWYRQDPGQGLRLIYYSQIVNDFQKGDIAEGYSVSREKKESFPLTVTSAQKNPTAFYLCASSIWLDASGNTIYFGEGSWLTVV.

This sequence joins TRBV28 and TRBJ1-2, with a tentative D call TRBD1 (6 bases). Trimming pared 5 bases from V and 0 bases from J, leaving 10 bases between. The germline V gene has CDR1 MDHEN and CDR2 SYDVKM. CDR3 length equals 14 residues. The chain's CDR3 is CASSRWTANYGYTF. In nucleotides, the CDR3 is TGTGCCAGCAGTCGCTGGACAGCTAACTATGGCTACACCTTC.

The V call is TRBV6-1, the J call TRBJ2-1, with a possible D match to TRBD2 (6 bases). This CDR3 spans 14 amino acids. Germline V gene data show CDR1 as MNHNS and CDR2 as SASEGT. V shed 6 bases and J shed 6 bases, with 15 bases lying between them. This chain's CDR3 is CASSVAGFTNEQFF. Written as DNA, the CDR3 is TGTGCCAGCAGCGTCGCGGGATTTACCAATGAGCAGTTCTTC.